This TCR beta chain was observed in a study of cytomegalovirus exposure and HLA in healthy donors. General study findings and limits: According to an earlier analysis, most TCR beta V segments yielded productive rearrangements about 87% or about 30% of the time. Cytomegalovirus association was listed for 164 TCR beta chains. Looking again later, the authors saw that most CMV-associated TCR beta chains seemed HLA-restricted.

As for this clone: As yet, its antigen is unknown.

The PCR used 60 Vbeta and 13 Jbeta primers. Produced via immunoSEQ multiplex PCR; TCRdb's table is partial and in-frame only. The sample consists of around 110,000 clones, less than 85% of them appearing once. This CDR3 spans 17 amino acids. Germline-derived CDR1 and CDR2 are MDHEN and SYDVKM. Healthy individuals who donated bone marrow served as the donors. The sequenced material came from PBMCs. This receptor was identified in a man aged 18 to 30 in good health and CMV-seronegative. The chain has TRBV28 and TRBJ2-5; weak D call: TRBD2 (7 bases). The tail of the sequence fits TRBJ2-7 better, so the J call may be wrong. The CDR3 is CASSFLGGGPRPYEQYF. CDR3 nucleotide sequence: TGTGCCAGCAGTTTCCTAGGGGGAGGGCCCCGCCCCTACGAGCAGTACTTC.